The present T cell receptor (beta chain) was sequenced within a study of OX40 agonist ivuxolimab in advanced cancers. Across the whole study: People who had prior anti-PD-1, anti-PD-L1 or anti-CTLA-4 therapy could take part, and about 37% had some. Three partial responders included one hepatocellular carcinoma patient and two cutaneous melanoma patients. Study-level points and caveats: Dose levels from 0.1 to 3.0 mg/kg saw CD4+ and CD8+ blood T cells expand clonally by week 6.

Sequenced by immunoSEQ multiplex PCR; TCRdb stores in-frame clones only, minus some. The top ten clones hold 30% to 35% of a sample with about 43,000 clones, around 85% of them seen once. This clone showed up just a few times. Its antigen is unknown. Germline V lookup: CDR1 SEHNR, CDR2 FQNEAQ (reference sequence). V was pared by 4 bases and J by 4 bases, with 15 bases between. The CDR3 covers 15 residues. Sample: CD4+ or CD8+ T cells sorted from blood, taken in a trial of the OX40 agonist ivuxolimab. This sequence joins TRBV7-9 and TRBJ2-3; a weak D match, TRBD2 (6 bases). The clonotype comes from an adult with an advanced solid tumor such as melanoma, head and neck, liver or kidney cancer. As DNA, the CDR3 is TGTGCCAGCAGCTCCCGGTGGAGGGCGGCAGATACGCAGTATTTT. Its protein is CASSSRWRAADTQYF.